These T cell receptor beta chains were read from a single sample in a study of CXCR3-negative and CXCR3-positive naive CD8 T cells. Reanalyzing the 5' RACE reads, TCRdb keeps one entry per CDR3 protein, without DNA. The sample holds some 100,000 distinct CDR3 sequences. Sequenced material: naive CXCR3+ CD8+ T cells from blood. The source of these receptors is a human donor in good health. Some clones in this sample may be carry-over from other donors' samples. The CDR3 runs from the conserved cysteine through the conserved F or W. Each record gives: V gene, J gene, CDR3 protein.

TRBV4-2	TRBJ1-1	CASSQEQHNTEAFF
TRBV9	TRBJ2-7	CASSVTDVSSYEQYF
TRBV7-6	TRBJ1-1	CASSLGSWGAEAFF
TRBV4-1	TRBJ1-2	CASSQVSGGGYGYTF
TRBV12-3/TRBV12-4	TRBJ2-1	CASPGQALGNEQFF
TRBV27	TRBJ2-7	CASSLSSGDINYEQYF
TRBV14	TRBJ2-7	CASSHGGGYEQYF
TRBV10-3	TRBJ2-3	CAAGVGNADTQYF
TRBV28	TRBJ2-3	CASIRFRGARDTQYF
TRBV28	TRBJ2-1	CASTAVVRNEQFF
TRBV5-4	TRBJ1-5	CASSYPNQPQHF
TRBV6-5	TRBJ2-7	CASSYSNSPYEQYF
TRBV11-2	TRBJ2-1	CASSPGQIYNEQFF
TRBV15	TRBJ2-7	CATSRDPGAGFHEQYF
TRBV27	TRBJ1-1	CASSLGGHEAFF
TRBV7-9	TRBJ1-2	CASSERGTEGLYGYTF
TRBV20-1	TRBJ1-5	CSANNPRGGDQPQHF